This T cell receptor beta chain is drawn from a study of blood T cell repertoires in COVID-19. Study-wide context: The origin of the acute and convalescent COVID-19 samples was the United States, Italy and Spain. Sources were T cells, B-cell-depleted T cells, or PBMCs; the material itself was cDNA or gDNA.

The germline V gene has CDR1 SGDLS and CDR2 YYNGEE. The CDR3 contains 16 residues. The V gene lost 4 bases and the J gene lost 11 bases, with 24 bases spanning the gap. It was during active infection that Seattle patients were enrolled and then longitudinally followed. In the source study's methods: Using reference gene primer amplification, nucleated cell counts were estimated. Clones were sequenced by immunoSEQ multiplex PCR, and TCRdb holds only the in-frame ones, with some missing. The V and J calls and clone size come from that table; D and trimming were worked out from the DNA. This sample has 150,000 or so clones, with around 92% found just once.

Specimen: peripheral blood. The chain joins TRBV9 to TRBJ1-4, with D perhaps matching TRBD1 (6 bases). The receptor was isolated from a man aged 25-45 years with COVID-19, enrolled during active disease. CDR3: CASSPPTGQKGDKLFF. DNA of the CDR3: TGTGCCAGCAGCCCGCCAACAGGGCAGAAGGGAGATAAACTGTTTTTT.